This record covers a single T cell receptor beta chain. Its binding antigen is unknown. Nothing much larger sits one base from this clone, and base qualities are not available. Inclusive of the bounding cysteine and phenylalanine, the CDR3 is 17 residues long. Kept here is only the CDR3 DNA, which spans 51 bases and is read in frame from base 1. V is shortened by 2 bases, J by 2 bases, and the region joining them spans 18 bases. CDR1 MNHEY and CDR2 SVGEGT were looked up in the germline V gene. The method was 5' RACE. The run used an Illumina HiSeq 2500. A second PCR of roughly 7 to 11 cycles was performed with a sample-barcoded 5' primer and a J-beta primer mix. A unique molecular identifier was introduced onto each TCR beta cDNA molecule by a template-switch 5' adaptor carrying 12 random nucleotides. At least 3 million CDR3-containing paired-end reads were obtained from each sample. First-strand cDNA synthesis was performed from all RNA using the Mint cDNA synthesis kit, with priming by a TRBC-specific oligonucleotide. All cDNA was treated with uracil-DNA glycosylase and then went through a first 18-cycle PCR with the universal primers M1SS and BC2_uni_R. Under the source paper's analysis protocol: Each sample was normalized by randomly selecting 1 million high-quality reads, each carrying a distinct molecular identifier. Instead of being binned into consensus sequences, reads with shared molecular identifiers were discarded. CDR3 identification, clonotype clustering and error correction used MiTCR with a Q25 quality threshold and the strictest error-elimination algorithm. A nonparametric unseen species model with Euler transformation was used to estimate lower-bound total TCR beta diversity. TCRdb trimmed the raw reads at Q25, called clones with MiXCR and kept productive beta chains. All rows with the same CDR3 protein become a single entry with the most common DNA and genes. The V and J calls were not made by the authors but by TCRdb's processing. This sample lists 730,000 or so distinct CDR3 sequences; around 43% were detected once. Together, the top ten hold about 30% of the sample.

Systemically healthy Caucasian individuals from Russia, approximately 39 in total and aged roughly 6 to 95 years, were included as donors. Each donor gave ten milliliters of peripheral blood, collected into EDTA-treated Vacutainer tubes. Ficoll-Paque density-gradient centrifugation was used to isolate PBMCs, with at least 6 million per sample. Total RNA was extracted from PBMCs with Trizol reagent, with at least 5.5 micrograms obtained per sample. For every donor, flow cytometry on a PBMC aliquot measured the percentage of naive CD45RAhigh/CD27high T cells. The data derive from a study of blood T cells in healthy people across ages (dated by TCRdb to 2015 to 2017). A note on the overall study: In model experiments, template switching captured about one uniquely barcoded TCR beta cDNA molecule for every two T cells. Age-related changes in TCR beta repertoire diversity were measured in the study by deep sequencing normalized with unique cDNA molecular identifiers. The donors were split into four age groups: young (average roughly 15 years), middle-aged (roughly 42), aged (62) and long-lived (about 74). To avoid experimental bias, donors of different ages were distributed randomly across sequencing lanes. Two additional independent replicas of 1 million unique cDNA reads from the same blood draw were analyzed for two donors (one aged 18 to 29 and one aged 80 or older). What the authors observed across the whole study: Estimates of total diversity based on one million sequenced T cells were regarded as lower bounds and as underestimates. A strong correlation was found between observed TCR beta diversity and the percentage of naive T cells measured by flow cytometry. Conclusive comparison of naive and antigen-experienced compartments was prevented by the profiling of bulk unsorted PBMCs. Compared with the aged group, more naive CD4+ T cells, fewer expanded clones and increased TCR diversity were shown by the long-lived group, suggesting age selection. Because donor CMV infection status was unknown, age-related changes in expanded clonotypes were potentially confounded. Observed TCR beta diversity per million T cells fell roughly linearly with age, and a significant reduction was already apparent by age around 40.

Sequencing was carried out using blood. This sequence originates from a man older than 75 in good health. In this chain, TRBV6-2 or TRBV6-3 is recombined with TRBJ1-2; the best D guess is TRBD1, with 5 bases matching. The CDR3 sequence is CASSYPLGGSRNYGYTF. The nucleotide sequence reads TGTGCCAGCAGTTACCCCCTGGGGGGGTCACGGAACTATGGCTACACCTTC.